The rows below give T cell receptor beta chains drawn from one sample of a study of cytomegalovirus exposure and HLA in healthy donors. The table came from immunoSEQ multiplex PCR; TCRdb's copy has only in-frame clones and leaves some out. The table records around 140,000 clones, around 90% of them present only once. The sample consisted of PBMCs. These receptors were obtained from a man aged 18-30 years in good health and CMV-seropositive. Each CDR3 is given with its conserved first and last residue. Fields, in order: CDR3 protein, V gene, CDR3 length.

CASSPIGGRIVNEQFF | TRBV7-9 | 16
CASSLEDREGYTF | TRBV5-1 | 13
CASSLVTREQFF | TRBV7-8 | 12
CASSESRLDEQYF | TRBV6-1 | 13
CASSLAETNTGELFF | TRBV5-1 | 15
CASSLRTGGQGELFF | TRBV2 | 15
CATSGDRGEIYSNQPQHF | TRBV15 | 18
CASKVGHTSTDTQYF | TRBV19 | 15
CASRPAGVGETQYF | TRBV6-1 | 14
CASSQDPGAYTSGYTF | TRBV4-2 | 16
CASSLSLGGRAADTQYF | TRBV7-3 | 17
CASSLRGNGYTF | TRBV11-2 | 12
CASSLGSTGGFETQYF | TRBV5-8 | 16
CASSFYRSTDTQYF | TRBV5-1 | 14
CASSLGTGRETQYF | TRBV5-1 | 14
CASSPGQGNSNQPQHF | TRBV28 | 16
CASSQRQLNTEAFF | TRBV6-5 | 14
CASSLSTYEQYF | TRBV5-1 | 12
CASSSPSLSYEQYF | TRBV6-1 | 14